This record looks at one TCR beta chain sequence and its context. Per the authors' pipeline: Amplified reference gene primers provided the basis for estimating nucleated cell counts. Repertoires were generated with immunoSEQ multiplex PCR, while TCRdb's copy carries only in-frame clones and drops some. V and J calls and clone size are those listed in that table; D and trimming were worked out from the DNA. The sample consists of about 120,000 clones, almost 90% of them appearing once. The CDR3 extends over 16 amino acids. Germline-derived CDR1 and CDR2 are MNHNY and SVGAGI (reference sequence). Between the trimmed V and J ends, which lost 0 bases and 4 bases, there was a span of 15 bases. The data derive from a study of blood T cell repertoires in COVID-19. As for the study in general: Samples taken during acute and convalescent COVID-19 were collected in the United States, Italy and Spain. Sources were T cells, B-cell-depleted T cells, or PBMCs; the material itself was cDNA or gDNA.

Followed longitudinally, the Seattle patients had been enrolled during active infection. This TCR was sampled from a woman aged 60-70 years with COVID-19, enrolled during active disease. The source material was peripheral blood. The rearrangement joins TRBV6-6 to TRBJ1-2, with D possibly being TRBD1 (5 bases). The DNA of the CDR3 is TGTGCCAGCAGTTACTCCCCGGGGGGTTCTCCCTATGGCTACACCTTC. Translation gives CASSYSPGGSPYGYTF.